The 10 T cell receptor beta chains listed next were all sequenced from one sample in a study of early T cells in non-severe SARS-CoV-2 infection (dated by TCRdb to about 2021). Library method: 5' RACE. Sequenced on a NextSeq 500. The public sequencing data were trimmed at Q25 with fastp and processed into clonotypes with MiXCR by TCRdb, which kept only in-frame beta chains. Rows with a matching CDR3 protein are joined into one entry that keeps the most common DNA and genes. Counted in this sample were 25,000 to 40,000 distinct CDR3 sequences; approximately 5% of them appeared once. Over 20% of the sample comes from the top ten. Material for sequencing was whole blood. These receptors were obtained from an adult who was a healthcare worker with PCR-confirmed SARS-CoV-2 infection or an uninfected control (not recorded which).

This clonotype was counted ten times or more. The chain is built from TRBV25-1 and TRBJ2-7; D not certain. Germline-derived CDR1 and CDR2 are MGHDK and SYGVNS. Deletions cut 9 bases from V and 0 bases from J, with 12 bases between. The CDR3 is 13 residues long. Written as DNA, the CDR3 is TGTGCCAGTGAGGCAATCTACTCCTACGAGCAGTACTTC. Translation: CASEAIYSYEQYF.

This chain uses TRBV19 with TRBJ2-1; 8 bases are a match to TRBD2. The CDR3 consists of 14 residues. The germline V gene encodes CDR1 LNHDA and CDR2 SQIVND (reference sequence). Trimming took 5 bases from V and 4 from J; bases not matched to a gene: 4. DNA for the CDR3: TGTGCCAGTAGTTGGAGCGGGGGATACAATGAGCAGTTCTTC. Its translation is CASSWSGGYNEQFF.

This clonotype was seen ten or more times. J is TRBJ2-2 and V is TRBV20-1; D gene ambiguous. CDR1 and CDR2 (germline): DFQATT, SNEGSKA (reference sequence). CDR3 length equals 12 residues. V was cut by 6 bases and J by 0 bases, with 5 bases left in between. The CDR3 nucleotides read TGCAGTGCGGCATCGAACACCGGGGAGCTGTTTTTT. It codes for CSAASNTGELFF.

This clonotype has at least ten counts. The chain employs TRBV2 and TRBJ1-5; D is ambiguous. This CDR3 region has 16 residues. V dropped 11 bases and J dropped 0 bases, with 20 bases sitting between them. Germline CDR1 is SNHLY and CDR2 is FYNNEI. The CDR3: CAVSERHGLSNQPQHF. In DNA, the CDR3 is TGTGCCGTCAGTGAGAGACACGGTCTTAGCAATCAGCCCCAGCATTTT. Supplemented by reference TRBV2 and TRBJ1-5, the full variable domain reads EPEVTQTPSHQVTQMGQEVILRCVPISNHLYFYWYRQILGQKVEFLVSFYNNEISEKSEIFDDQFSVERPDGSNFTLKIRSTKLEDSAMYFCAVSERHGLSNQPQHFGDGTRLSIL.

This clonotype occurred many times. The chain carries TRBV5-1 and TRBJ1-6; TRBD1 aligns across 8 bases. CDR1 is SGHRS and CDR2 is YFSETQ in the germline V gene. CDR3 length: 15 amino acids. V shed 4 bases and J 5 bases; nucleotides not matched to a gene: 5. The CDR3 DNA is TGCGCCAGCAGCCCAACGACAGGGGATAATTCACCCCTCCACTTT. Amino acids: CASSPTTGDNSPLHF.

A few counts support this clonotype. The chain joins TRBV11-2 to TRBJ2-1; D perhaps matches TRBD2 (5 bases). Germline V gives CDR1 SGHAT, CDR2 FQNNGV. The CDR3 covers 13 residues. V lost 2 bases, J lost 7 bases, and 9 bases lay in between. CDR3 nucleotide sequence: TGTGCCAGCAGCTTAACGGGGAAGAATGAGCAGTTCTTC. It codes for CASSLTGKNEQFF.

This clonotype was detected many times. The V and J genes are TRBV7-3 and TRBJ2-2; TRBD2 agrees at 7 bases. Germline V gene data show CDR1 as SGHTA and CDR2 as FQGTGA. V lost 3 bases, J lost 2 bases, and 15 bases stayed unmatched. The CDR3 is 19 residues long. CDR3 DNA sequence: TGTGCCAGCAGCTTTACTAGCCGGGGGGACGCGCGAAACACCGGGGAGCTGTTTTTT. Its translation is CASSFTSRGDARNTGELFF.

CDR3 loop: CATYRERPYEQYF. CDR3 bases: TGTGCCACCTACAGGGAGCGCCCCTACGAGCAGTACTTC. The chain couples TRBV15 to TRBJ2-7; perhaps TRBD1 as D (6 bases). The CDR3 has 13 residues. Trimming left V 8 bases short and J 2 bases short, with 13 bases between. CDR1 LNHNV and CDR2 YYDKDF come from the germline V gene (reference sequence). The full variable domain, rest sourced from reference TRBV15 and TRBJ2-7, is DAMVIQNPRYQVTQFGKPVTLSCSQTLNHNVMYWYQQKSSQAPKLLFHYYDKDFNNEADTPDNFQSRRPNTSFCFLDIRSPGLGDTAMYLCATYRERPYEQYFGPGTRLTVT.

This clonotype was seen a handful of times. The chain joins TRBV28 to TRBJ2-3; 13 nucleotides agree with TRBD2. Losses at the gene ends were 7 bases for V and 3 bases for J; bases not matched to a gene: 7. This CDR3 is built from 16 residues. Germline V CDR1 and CDR2: MDHEN, SYDVKM. This chain's CDR3 is CASNAPLAGGTDTQYF. The CDR3 DNA reads as TGTGCCAGCAATGCACCACTAGCGGGAGGGACAGATACGCAGTATTTT. Full variable domain (rest looked up from reference TRBV28 and TRBJ2-3): DVKVTQSSRYLVKRTGEKVFLECVQDMDHENMFWYRQDPGLGLRLIYFSYDVKMKEKGDIPEGYSVSREKKERFSLILESASTNQTSMYLCASNAPLAGGTDTQYFGPGTRLTVL.

Here the CDR3 DNA reads TGTGCCAGCAGTTACAACCCGCCGGGTAATGGCTACACCTTC. Protein: CASSYNPPGNGYTF. The rearrangement joins TRBV6-2 or TRBV6-3 to TRBJ1-2; D remains ambiguous. The ends were cut back, 2 bases at V and 6 bases at J, with 13 bases in the middle. Germline V lookup: CDR1 MNHEY, CDR2 SVGEGT. The CDR3 consists of 14 residues.